The rows below give T cell receptor beta chains drawn from one sample of a study of shared clonotypes between healthy human individuals. TCRdb's table, derived via immunoSEQ multiplex PCR, lists solely in-frame clones and lacks some. The sample has about 2 million clones; approximately 95% are singletons. The specimen was naive CD8+ T cells sorted from blood. These TCRs come from a man aged 18 to 30 in good health. The CDR3 runs from the conserved cysteine through the conserved F or W.

J gene | V gene | CDR3 protein
TRBJ2-2 | TRBV6-5 | CASSYFQNTGELFF
TRBJ1-5 | TRBV28 | CASSSRGRHSQPQHF
TRBJ1-3 | TRBV5-6 | CASSAGRSGNTIYF
TRBJ2-1 | TRBV6-1 | CASSDFQGGTYNEQFF
TRBJ1-1 | TRBV5-6 | CASSISGPTEAFF
TRBJ2-1 | TRBV30 | CAWDGLAGVDEQFF
TRBJ2-5 | TRBV6-4 | CATSAGPNQETQYF
TRBJ2-5 | TRBV11-2 | CASSFFPAGQETQYF
TRBJ2-5 | TRBV6-1 | CASSEVILSDSPRQETQYF
TRBJ1-4 | TRBV7-9 | CASSQAGNNEKLFF
TRBJ1-5 | TRBV29-1 | CSVHTGRGRTTYSNQPQHF
TRBJ2-3 | TRBV27 | CASSLTVTDTQYF
TRBJ2-7 | TRBV7-9 | CASSLVGTGLHEQYF
TRBJ1-1 | TRBV2 | CASRGVEAFF
TRBJ2-7 | TRBV7-9 | CASSPGQGPYEQYF
TRBJ1-5 | TRBV27 | CASSPVGGNQPQHF
TRBJ2-1 | TRBV6-6 | CASSYAVGEQFF
TRBJ2-6 | TRBV4-3 | CASSSLGANVLTF
TRBJ2-5 | TRBV6-5 | CASSLGVLQEDQYF
TRBJ2-2 | TRBV7-6 | CASSLVSSTGELFF
TRBJ2-7 | TRBV19 | CASSARGDYEQYF
TRBJ2-3 | TRBV5-1 | CASSLDWGSTDTQYF